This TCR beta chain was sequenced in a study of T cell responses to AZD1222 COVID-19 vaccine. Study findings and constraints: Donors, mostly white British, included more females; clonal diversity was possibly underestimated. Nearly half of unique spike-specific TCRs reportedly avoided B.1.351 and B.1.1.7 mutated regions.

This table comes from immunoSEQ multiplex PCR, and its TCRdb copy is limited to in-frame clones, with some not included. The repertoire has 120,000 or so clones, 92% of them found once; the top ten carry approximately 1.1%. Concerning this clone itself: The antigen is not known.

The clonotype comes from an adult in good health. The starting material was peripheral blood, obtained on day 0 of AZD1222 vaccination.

The CDR3 here is CASSQETSGSYEQYF. CDR3 coding DNA: TGTGCCAGCAGCCAAGAAACTAGCGGGTCCTACGAGCAGTACTTC. The rearrangement uses TRBV4-2 and TRBJ2-7, with TRBD2 identical over 9 bases. Germline-derived CDR1 and CDR2 are LGHNA and YNFKEQ. The CDR3 is made up of 15 amino acids. With V trimmed by 0 bases and J by 1 base, 1 base remained unmatched.